This T cell receptor beta chain was documented in a study of cytomegalovirus exposure and HLA in healthy donors. Overall study results and limits: Cytomegalovirus status was reportedly diagnosed by the classifier with high sensitivity and specificity. There were approximately 150 TCR beta chains listed as cytomegalovirus-associated. Analysis performed later showed TCR beta chains linked to HLA being more clonally expanded than equally common others.

A note on this clone: Its cognate antigen is unknown.

With 60 Vbeta and 13 Jbeta primers, the PCR was carried out. Sequenced by immunoSEQ multiplex PCR; TCRdb stores in-frame clones only, minus some. The listing contains approximately 110,000 clones. This sequence originates from a man between 18 and 29 years old in good health and CMV-seronegative. Sequencing used PBMCs.

CDR3 sequence reads: CASSKLTGENYGYTF. The CDR3, as DNA: TGTGCCAGCAGTAAATTAACAGGGGAAAACTATGGCTACACCTTC. The chain carries TRBV6-6 and TRBJ1-2; 7 nucleotides agree with TRBD1. This CDR3 spans 15 amino acids. Per the germline V gene, CDR1 is MNHNY and CDR2 is SVGAGI (reference sequence). Trimming at V came to 5 bases and at J to 2 bases, leaving 8 bases not matched to a gene.